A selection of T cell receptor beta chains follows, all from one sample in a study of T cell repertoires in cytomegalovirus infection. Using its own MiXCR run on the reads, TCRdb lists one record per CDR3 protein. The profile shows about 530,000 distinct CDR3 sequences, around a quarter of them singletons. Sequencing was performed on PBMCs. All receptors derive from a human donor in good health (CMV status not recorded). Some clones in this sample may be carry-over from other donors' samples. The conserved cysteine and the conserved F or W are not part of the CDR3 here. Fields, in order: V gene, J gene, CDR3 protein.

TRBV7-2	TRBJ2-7	ASSLVGTSAYEQY
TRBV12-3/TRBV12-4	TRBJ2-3	ASSLEQGPDTQY
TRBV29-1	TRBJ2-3	SVEGGQGATDTQY
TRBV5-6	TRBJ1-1	ASSLGPSGEAF
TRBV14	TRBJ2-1	ASSQDSGLAGRLLHNEQF
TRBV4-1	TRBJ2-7	ASSQISGDRVTYEQY
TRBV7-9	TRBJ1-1	ASSPPTVNTEAF
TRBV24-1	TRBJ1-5	ATSAGGRRNQPQH
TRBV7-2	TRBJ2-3	ASSLRSTAGALRSTDTQY
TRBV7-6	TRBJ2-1	ASSPGLAGGRMANEQF
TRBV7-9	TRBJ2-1	AWGLQALSSYNEQF
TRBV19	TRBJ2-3	ASSTAGASTDTQY
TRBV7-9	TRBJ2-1	ASTPRGEDSEQF
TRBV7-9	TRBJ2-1	ASRTEYNEQF
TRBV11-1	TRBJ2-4	ASSLGPTLGGNIQY
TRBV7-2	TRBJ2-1	ASRDAGTGYNEQF
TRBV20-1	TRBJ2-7	SARALADLYEQY
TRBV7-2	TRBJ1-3	ASSSKSTGTGNTIY
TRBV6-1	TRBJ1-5	ASSETGGSQPQH
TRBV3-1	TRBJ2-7	ASTFQGRGYEQY
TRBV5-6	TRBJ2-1	ASSPLAYNEQF
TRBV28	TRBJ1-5	ASSSLKHLLENQPQH
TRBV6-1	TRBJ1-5	ASSEMGQVVSKPQH
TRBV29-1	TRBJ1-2	SATGTNYGYT
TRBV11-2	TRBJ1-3	ASSLWSTTGNTIY
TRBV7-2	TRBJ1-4	ASGVSEKLF
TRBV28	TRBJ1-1	ASRPTGQGTRGV
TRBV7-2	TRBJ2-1	ASSPAFLNEQF
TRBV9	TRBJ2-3	ASSVSLGGRLADTQY
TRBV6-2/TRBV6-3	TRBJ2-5	ASSFPTAGTQY
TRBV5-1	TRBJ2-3	ASRRDPTSGTDTQY